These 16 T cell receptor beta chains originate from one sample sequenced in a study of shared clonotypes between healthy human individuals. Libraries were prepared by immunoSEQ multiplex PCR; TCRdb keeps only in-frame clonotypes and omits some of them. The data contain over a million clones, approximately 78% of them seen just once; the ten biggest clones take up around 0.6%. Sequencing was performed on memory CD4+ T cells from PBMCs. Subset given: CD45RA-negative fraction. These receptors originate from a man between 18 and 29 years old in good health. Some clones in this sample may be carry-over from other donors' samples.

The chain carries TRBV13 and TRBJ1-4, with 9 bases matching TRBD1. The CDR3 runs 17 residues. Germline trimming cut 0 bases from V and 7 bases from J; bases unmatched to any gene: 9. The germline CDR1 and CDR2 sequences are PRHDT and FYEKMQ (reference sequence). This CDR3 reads CASSLGIYRGRGEKLFF. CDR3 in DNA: TGTGCCAGCAGCTTAGGCATTTACAGGGGGCGAGGTGAAAAACTGTTTTTT.

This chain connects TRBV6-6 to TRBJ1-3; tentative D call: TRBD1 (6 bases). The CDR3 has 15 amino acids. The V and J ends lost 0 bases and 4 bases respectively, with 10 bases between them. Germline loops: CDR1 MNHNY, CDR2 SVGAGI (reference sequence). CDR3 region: CASSYSGASGNTIYF. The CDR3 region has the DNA TGTGCCAGCAGTTACTCGGGGGCGTCGGGAAACACCATATATTTT.

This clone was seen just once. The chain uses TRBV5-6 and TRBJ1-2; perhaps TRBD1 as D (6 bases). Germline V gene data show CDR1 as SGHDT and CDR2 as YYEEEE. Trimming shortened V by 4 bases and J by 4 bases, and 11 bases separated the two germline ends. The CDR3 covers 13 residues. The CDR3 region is CASSVGTPYGYTF. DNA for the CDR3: TGTGCCAGCAGCGTCGGGACACCCTATGGCTACACCTTC.

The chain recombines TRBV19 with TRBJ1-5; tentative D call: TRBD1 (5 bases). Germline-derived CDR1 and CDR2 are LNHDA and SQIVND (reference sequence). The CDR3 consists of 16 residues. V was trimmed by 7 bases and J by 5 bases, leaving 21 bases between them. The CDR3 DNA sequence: TGTGCCAGTAAAGTTTGGGCAGGGAATCAGCATCAGCCCCAGCATTTT. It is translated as CASKVWAGNQHQPQHF.

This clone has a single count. Written as DNA, the CDR3 is TGCGCCAGCAGCACGTCCCGAGGCCTTGAGACCCAGTACTTC. Its protein is CASSTSRGLETQYF. The chain couples TRBV5-1 to TRBJ2-5; no clear D. Trimming took 4 bases from V and 5 from J, leaving 15 bases between them. The germline V gene encodes CDR1 SGHRS and CDR2 YFSETQ. CDR3 size: 14 residues.

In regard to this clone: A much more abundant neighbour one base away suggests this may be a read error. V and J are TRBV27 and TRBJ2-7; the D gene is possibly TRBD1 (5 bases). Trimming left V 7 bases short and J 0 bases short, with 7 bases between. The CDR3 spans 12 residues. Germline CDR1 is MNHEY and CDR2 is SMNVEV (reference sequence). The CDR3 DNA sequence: TGTGCCAGCACCGACAGCTCCTACGAGCAGTACTTC. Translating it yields CASTDSSYEQYF.

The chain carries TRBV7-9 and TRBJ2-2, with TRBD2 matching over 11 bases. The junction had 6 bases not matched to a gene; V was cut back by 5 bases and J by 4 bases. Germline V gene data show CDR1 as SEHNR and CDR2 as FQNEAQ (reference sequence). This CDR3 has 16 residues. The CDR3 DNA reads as TGTGCCAGCAGCAACGTAGCGGGAGGGCCCACCGGGGAGCTGTTTTTT. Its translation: CASSNVAGGPTGELFF. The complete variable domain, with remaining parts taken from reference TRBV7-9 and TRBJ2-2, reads DTGVSQNPRHKITKRGQNVTFRCDPISEHNRLYWYRQTLGQGPEFLTYFQNEAQLEKSRLLSDRFSAERPKGSFSTLEIQRTEQGDSAMYLCASSNVAGGPTGELFFGEGSRLTVL.

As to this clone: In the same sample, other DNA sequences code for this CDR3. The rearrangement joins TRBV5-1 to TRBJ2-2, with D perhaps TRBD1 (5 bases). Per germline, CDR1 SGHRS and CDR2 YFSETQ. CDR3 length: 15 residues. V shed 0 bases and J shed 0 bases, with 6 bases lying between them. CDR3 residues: CASSLDRPNTGELFF. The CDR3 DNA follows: TGCGCCAGCAGCTTGGACAGGCCGAACACCGGGGAGCTGTTTTTT.

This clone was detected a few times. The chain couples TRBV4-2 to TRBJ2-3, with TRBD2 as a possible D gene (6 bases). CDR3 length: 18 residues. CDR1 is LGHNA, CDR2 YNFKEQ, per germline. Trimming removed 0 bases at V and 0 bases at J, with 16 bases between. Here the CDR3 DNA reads TGTGCCAGCAGCCAAGAGGGAGGCAGGGATCCTAGCACAGATACGCAGTATTTT. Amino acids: CASSQEGGRDPSTDTQYF.

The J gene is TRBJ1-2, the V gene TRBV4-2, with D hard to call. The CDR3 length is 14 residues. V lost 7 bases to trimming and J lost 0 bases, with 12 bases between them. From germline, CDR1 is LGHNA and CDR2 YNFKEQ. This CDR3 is CASNGRETNYGYTF. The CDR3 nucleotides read TGTGCCAGCAACGGACGGGAGACTAACTATGGCTACACCTTC.

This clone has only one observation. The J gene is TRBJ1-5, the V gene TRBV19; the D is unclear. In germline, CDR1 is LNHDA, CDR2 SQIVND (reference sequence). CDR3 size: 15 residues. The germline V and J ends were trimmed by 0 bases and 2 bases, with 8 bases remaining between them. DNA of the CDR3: TGTGCCAGTAGTATAGATCACTGGGGCAATCAGCCCCAGCATTTT. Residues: CASSIDHWGNQPQHF.

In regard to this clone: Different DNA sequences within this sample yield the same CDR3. The CDR3 region is CASSEAGTVYEQYF. DNA for the CDR3: TGTGCCAGCAGTGAAGCAGGGACAGTCTACGAGCAGTACTTC. The V gene is TRBV6-1, the J gene TRBJ2-7, with 7 bases that match TRBD1. Trimming removed 0 bases from V and 3 bases from J; junction bases left unmatched: 2. The CDR3 is 14 residues long. The germline V gene has CDR1 MNHNS and CDR2 SASEGT.

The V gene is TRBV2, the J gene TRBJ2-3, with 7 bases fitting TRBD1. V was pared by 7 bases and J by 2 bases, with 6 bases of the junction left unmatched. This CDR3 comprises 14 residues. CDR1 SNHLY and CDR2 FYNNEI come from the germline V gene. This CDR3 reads CASTSGQNTDTQYF. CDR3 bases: TGTGCCAGCACGTCGGGACAGAACACAGATACGCAGTATTTT.

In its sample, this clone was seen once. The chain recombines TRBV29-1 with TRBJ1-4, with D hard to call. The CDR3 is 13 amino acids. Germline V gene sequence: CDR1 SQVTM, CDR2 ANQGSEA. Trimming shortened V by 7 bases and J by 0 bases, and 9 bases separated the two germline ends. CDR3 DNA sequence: TGCAGCGGGAGACGGGCAACTAATGAAAAACTGTTTTTT. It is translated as CSGRRATNEKLFF. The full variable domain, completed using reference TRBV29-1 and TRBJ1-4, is SAVISQKPSRDICQRGTSLTIQCQVDSQVTMMFWYRQQPGQSLTLIATANQGSEATYESGFVIDKFPISRPNLTFSTLTVSNMSPEDSSIYLCSGRRATNEKLFFGSGTQLSVL.

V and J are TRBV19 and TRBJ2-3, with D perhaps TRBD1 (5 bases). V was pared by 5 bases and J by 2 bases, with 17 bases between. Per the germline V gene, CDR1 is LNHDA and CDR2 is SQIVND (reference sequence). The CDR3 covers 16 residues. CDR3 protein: CASSRIGAGPTDTQYF. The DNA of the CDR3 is TGTGCCAGTAGTCGAATTGGGGCAGGGCCCACAGATACGCAGTATTTT.

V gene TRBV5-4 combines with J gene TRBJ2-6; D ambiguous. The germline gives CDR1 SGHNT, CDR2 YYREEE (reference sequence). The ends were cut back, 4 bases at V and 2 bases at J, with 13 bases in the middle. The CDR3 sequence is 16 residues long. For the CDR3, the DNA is TGTGCCAGCAGCCCTCCAAGTTACGCTGGGGCCAACGTCCTGACTTTC. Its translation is CASSPPSYAGANVLTF. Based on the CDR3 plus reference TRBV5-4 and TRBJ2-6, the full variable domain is ETGVTQSPTHLIKTRGQQVTLRCSSQSGHNTVSWYQQALGQGPQFIFQYYREEENGRGNFPPRFSGLQFPNYSSELNVNALELDDSALYLCASSPPSYAGANVLTFGAGSRLTVL.